A selection of T cell receptor beta chains follows, all from one sample in a study of blood T cell repertoires in COVID-19. Generated by immunoSEQ multiplex PCR, the TCRdb table keeps only in-frame clones and is missing some. The sample carries around 260,000 clones, approximately 86% recorded once. The sequenced sample consisted of peripheral blood. These TCRs come from a young man with active or convalescent COVID-19. Each CDR3 is given with its conserved first and last residue. A D gene is named only where the DNA matches it firmly. Size tells how often a clone was seen (once, few, many) or the class of an expanded clone, and some rows leave it out.

V gene	J gene	D gene	clone size	CDR3 DNA	CDR3 protein
TRBV27	TRBJ1-2	TRBD1	NA	TGTGCCAGCAGCCCTTTGTGGGGGACAGGGGAGAACTATGGCTACACCTTC	CASSPLWGTGENYGYTF
TRBV19	TRBJ1-2	TRBD1	few	TGTGCCAGTAGTCCACAACAGGGGGCCGACTATGGCTACACCTTC	CASSPQQGADYGYTF
TRBV30	TRBJ1-1	NA	NA	TGTGCCTGGAGTAGACGGGGTTTACCCCGCATTGAAGCTTTCTTT	CAWSRRGLPRIEAFF
TRBV10-1	TRBJ1-6	NA	NA	TGCGCCAGCAGGGACATTCCGTATAATTCACCCCTCCACTTT	CASRDIPYNSPLHF
TRBV3-1/TRBV3-2	TRBJ1-1	NA	NA	TGTGCCAGCAGCCAAGATCCCGGCGGAAACACTGAAGCTTTCTTT	CASSQDPGGNTEAFF
TRBV12-3/TRBV12-4	TRBJ1-3	NA	few	TGTGCCAGCGCAGCGATGGGTGGAAACACCATATATTTT	CASAAMGGNTIYF
TRBV27	TRBJ1-2	NA	NA	TGTGCCAGCACCCCAGGGTTTGGCTACACCTTC	CASTPGFGYTF
TRBV19	TRBJ1-5	NA	NA	TGTGCCAGTAGTATCACCATCGGGGATAGCAATCAGCCCCAGCATTTT	CASSITIGDSNQPQHF
TRBV19	TRBJ1-6	NA	NA	TGTGCCAGTTGTGGGGCAGATCACTCACCCCTCCACTTT	CASCGADHSPLHF
TRBV2	TRBJ2-3	NA	NA	TGTGCCAGCAGTGAAACCGCAGGCTCTGGTACGCAGTATTTT	CASSETAGSGTQYF
TRBV30	TRBJ1-2	TRBD1	NA	TGTGCCTGGAACAAGGACAGGGGGCGTAGGTTGCATGGCTACACCTTC	CAWNKDRGRRLHGYTF
TRBV2	TRBJ1-2	NA	NA	TGTGCCAGCTCCCCAGAGGCAGGACAGTACTATGGCTACACCTTC	CASSPEAGQYYGYTF
TRBV4-3	TRBJ2-1	TRBD2	NA	TGCGCCAGCAGCCCGACCAAAGGACTAGCGGGGGCTTACAATGAGCAGTTCTTC	CASSPTKGLAGAYNEQFF
TRBV7-2	TRBJ2-1	TRBD2	NA	TGTGCCAGCAGCTTTAACGGGGGGGGCAGCAATGAGCAGTTCTTC	CASSFNGGGSNEQFF
TRBV10-3	TRBJ2-5	NA	NA	TGTGCCATCAGTGAGGGGGTTCTAGGGGCCGGTGAGACCCAGTACTTC	CAISEGVLGAGETQYF
TRBV6-5	TRBJ1-2	NA	NA	TGTGCCAGCAGTTACGGGGGGGTCTATGGCTACACCTTC	CASSYGGVYGYTF
TRBV2	TRBJ2-5	TRBD2	NA	TGTGCCAGCAGTGCTTTAGCGGGGGCACCAAGCGAGACCCAGTACTTC	CASSALAGAPSETQYF
TRBV19	TRBJ2-3	TRBD2	NA	TGTGCGGTCGGGGCGGGGGGGAAGACAGATACGCAGTATTTT	CAVGAGGKTDTQYF
TRBV20-1	TRBJ2-3	TRBD2	NA	TGCAGTGCTAGTAGCGGGGGGCAGGGAGATACGCAGTATTTT	CSASSGGQGDTQYF
TRBV6-5	TRBJ2-7	TRBD2	NA	TGTGCCAGCAGGGGGACTAGCGGGGACGAGCAGTACTTC	CASRGTSGDEQYF
TRBV7-9	TRBJ2-3	TRBD2	few	TGTGCCAGCAGCTTTCGACTAGCGGGGATCACAGATACGCAGTATTTT	CASSFRLAGITDTQYF
TRBV15	TRBJ2-5	NA	NA	TGTGCCACCAGCAGAGTAAGGGGCCTCCAGGCCCAGTACTTC	CATSRVRGLQAQYF
TRBV5-1	TRBJ1-1	TRBD1	NA	TGCGCCAGCAGCACCGGGACAGGAATCCCCTTTGTCGGGGTGAACACTGAAGCTTTCTTT	CASSTGTGIPFVGVNTEAFF
TRBV2	TRBJ1-4	NA	once	TGTGCCAGCAGTGAAAGAGGGTTACTAGCAACTAATGAAAAACTGTTTTTT	CASSERGLLATNEKLFF
TRBV7-2	TRBJ2-7	TRBD2	few	TGTGCCAGCAGCTTAGCGACCGTACAAGCGGGGTCTGCCTACGAGCAGTACTTC	CASSLATVQAGSAYEQYF
TRBV19	TRBJ1-1	NA	NA	TGTGCCAGTAGTGACCTAGACAGAGGCACTGAAGCTTTCTTT	CASSDLDRGTEAFF
TRBV6-5	TRBJ1-2	TRBD1	NA	TGTGCCAGCAGTTACTCTGGAGGGGGCGGTTATGGCTACACCTTC	CASSYSGGGGYGYTF
TRBV5-4	TRBJ2-4	NA	NA	TGTGCCAGCAGCTTGGGGGGACTGGAAAAAAACATTCAGTACTTC	CASSLGGLEKNIQYF
TRBV24-1	TRBJ1-1	NA	NA	TGTGCCACCAGTGATTCGAAACAGGGTGGCACTGAAGCTTTCTTT	CATSDSKQGGTEAFF
TRBV6-6	TRBJ1-1	TRBD1	NA	TGTGCCAGCAGCCCCAGGGGGGCTGATGCTGAAGCTTTCTTT	CASSPRGADAEAFF
TRBV2	TRBJ1-6	TRBD1	NA	TGTGCCAGCGGCCCCCCAGCCGGGACAGCGAACTCCTATAATTCACCCCTCCACTTT	CASGPPAGTANSYNSPLHF
TRBV2	TRBJ1-4	TRBD1	NA	TGTGCCAGCAGTGAGCAGGGGGGTGAAAAACTGTTTTTT	CASSEQGGEKLFF
TRBV4-3	TRBJ1-6	TRBD1	NA	TGCGCCAGCAGCCCAAGGACAGGGAGGAATTCGTCGCCCCTCCACTTT	CASSPRTGRNSSPLHF
TRBV5-6	TRBJ2-7	NA	NA	TGTGCCAGCAGCTTGCCGACGGGGATTTACGAGCAGTACTTC	CASSLPTGIYEQYF
TRBV20-1	TRBJ1-1	NA	NA	TGCAGTGCGAGTGTCCCTGGCATGAACACTGAAGCTTTCTTT	CSASVPGMNTEAFF